These 4 T cell receptor beta chains came from one sample sequenced in a study of T cells in Graves' hyperthyroidism and ophthalmopathy. From RNA transcripts, TCR beta CDR3 regions were amplified. The TCR CDR3 first-round RT-PCR relied on the HTBI primer set. Each CDR3 protein gets one entry after TCRdb re-called the multiplex PCR reads with MiXCR. The sample carries fewer than 450,000 distinct CDR3 sequences, nearly 15% recorded once. Sequenced: blood. These receptors were taken from a woman between 55 and 75 years old with Graves' ophthalmopathy.

This clonotype was picked up a small number of times. V is TRBV28 and J is TRBJ2-5; 12 bases are a match to TRBD2. The CDR3 consists of 17 residues. V lost 4 bases and J lost 4; bases outside the gene matches: 10. The germline CDR1 and CDR2 sequences are MDHEN and SYDVKM. CDR3 DNA sequence: TGTGCCAGCAGTTCCGCCCCGGGACTAGCGGGCGGAGAGACCCAGTACTTC. Protein: CASSSAPGLAGGETQYF.

V usage is TRBV5-8 and J usage is TRBJ1-6; no clear D gene. V gave up 5 bases and J gave up 6 bases, with 9 bases separating them. From germline, CDR1 is SGHTS and CDR2 YDEGEE. The length of the CDR3 is 13 residues. The CDR3 DNA reads as TGTGCCAGCAGTGTCCAGACTAATTCACCCCTCCACTTT. This translates into CASSVQTNSPLHF. Together with reference TRBV5-8 and TRBJ1-6, the CDR3 gives the full variable domain: EAGVTQSPTHLIKTRGQQATLRCSPISGHTSVYWYQQALGLGLQFLLWYDEGEERNRGNFPPRFSGRQFPNYSSELNVNALELEDSALYLCASSVQTNSPLHFGNGTRLTVT.

J is TRBJ2-5 and V is TRBV9; TRBD2 is a possible D gene (6 bases). Trimming removed 3 bases at V and 1 base at J, with 7 bases between. Germline V gene lookup returns CDR1 SGDLS and CDR2 YYNGEE. CDR3 size: 13 residues. The CDR3 is CASSAGAQETQYF. CDR3 in DNA: TGTGCCAGCAGCGCGGGAGCCCAAGAGACCCAGTACTTC. Full variable domain (remainder filled in from reference TRBV9 and TRBJ2-5): DSGVTQTPKHLITATGQRVTLRCSPRSGDLSVYWYQQSLDQGLQFLIQYYNGEERAKGNILERFSAQQFPDLHSELNLSSLELGDSALYFCASSAGAQETQYFGPGTRLLVL.

The chain's CDR3 is CASSQEGAGGGLEQFF. CDR3 DNA: TGTGCCAGCAGCCAAGAGGGGGCCGGGGGGGGACTTGAGCAGTTCTTC. The J gene is TRBJ2-1, the V gene TRBV4-2; 8 nucleotides agree with TRBD2. The V gene's germline CDR1 is LGHNA and CDR2 YNFKEQ. After removal of 0 bases from V and 9 bases from J, the junction contained 10 bases not matched to a gene. CDR3 length equals 16 residues.